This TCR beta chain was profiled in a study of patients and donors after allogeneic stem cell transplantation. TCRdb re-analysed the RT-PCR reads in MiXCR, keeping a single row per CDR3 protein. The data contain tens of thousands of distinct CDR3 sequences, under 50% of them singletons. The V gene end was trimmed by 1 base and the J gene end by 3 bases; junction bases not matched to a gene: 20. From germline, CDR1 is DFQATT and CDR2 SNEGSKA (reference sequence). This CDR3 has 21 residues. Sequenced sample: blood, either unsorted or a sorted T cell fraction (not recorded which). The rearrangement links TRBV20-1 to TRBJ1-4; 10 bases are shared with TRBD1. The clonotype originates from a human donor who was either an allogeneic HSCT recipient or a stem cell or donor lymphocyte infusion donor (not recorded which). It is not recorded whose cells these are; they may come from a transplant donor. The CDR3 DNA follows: TGCAGTGCTAGAGCCCTCTCTCCCGGGACAGGGGAAGGGTACGCTAATGAAAAACTGTTTTTT. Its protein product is CSARALSPGTGEGYANEKLFF.